The clone carrying this T cell receptor beta chain was detected many times. Antigen unknown. This entry comes from a study of identical twins. Only healthy Caucasians were included as donors. The CDR3 runs to 12 residues. Looked up from germline, CDR1 is MNHEY and CDR2 is SVGEGT. V lost 2 bases and J lost 7, with 6 bases in between. Study-wide findings and caveats: In drawing conclusions, the study used cross-sectional statistical analysis and did not follow the same donors. In cord blood, abundant beta clonotypes had fewer insertions; memory showed no trend. Zero-insertion findings could be partly confounded by invariant cells (MAIT and iNKT cells).

TCRdb used MiXCR to reprocess the 5' RACE reads, holding one entry per CDR3 protein. Of around 95,000 distinct CDR3 sequences in the sample, 5.9% were seen once. This chain joins TRBV6-2 or TRBV6-3 and TRBJ2-4, with D perhaps matching TRBD2 (5 bases). The sample was memory T cells sorted from blood. This clonotype was obtained from a woman aged 50 to 60 in good health. The CDR3 loop is CASSYGGNIQYF. The CDR3 coding sequence is TGTGCCAGCAGTTACGGCGGGAACATTCAGTACTTC.